This T cell receptor (beta chain) is drawn from a study of shared clonotypes between healthy human individuals. Study in general: Every donor yielded three CD4 naive, three CD4 memory, two CD8 naive and one CD8 memory plate.

Study-wide points: Rarefaction revealed incomplete sorted-subset sequencing despite large depth.

Naive CD8 isolation took CD45RO-negative cells positively selected for CCR7 and excluded terminally differentiated effector memory CD45RA+ cells. This CDR3 comprises 16 residues. The V and J ends lost 5 bases and 4 bases respectively, with 19 bases between them. The germline gives CDR1 MRHNA, CDR2 SNTAGT. In replicate PCRs of sorted subsets, 150 to 200 ng DNA, some 28,000 T cell genomes, was used. Method: immunoSEQ multiplex PCR; TCRdb's copy keeps in-frame clones and lacks some. The table lists approximately 720,000 clones, about 90% of them singletons, with approximately 25% in the top ten. A remark on this clone: Antigen unknown.

The gene calls are TRBV6-4 and TRBJ2-3; D is possibly TRBD2 (6 bases). Sequences were obtained from naive CD8+ T cells sorted from blood. This clonotype was obtained from a young man in good health. CDR3 bases: TGTGCCAGCAGTAAACGTGGGACTCCAGGTGCAGATACGCAGTATTTT. Its protein product is CASSKRGTPGADTQYF.